This TCR beta chain comes out of a study of blood T cell repertoires in COVID-19. Across the whole study: Acute and convalescent COVID-19 specimens originated in the United States, Italy and Spain. The analysed material was cDNA or gDNA that came from T cells, B-cell-depleted T cells, or PBMCs.

Per the original methods: Cell counts per sample came from amplifying reference gene primers. Generated by immunoSEQ multiplex PCR, the TCRdb table keeps only in-frame clones and is missing some. V, J and clone size are taken as reported in that table, and D and trimming were inferred from the DNA itself. The sample consists of approximately 130,000 clones, around 86% of them appearing once. Trimming left V 4 bases short and J 2 bases short, with 12 bases between. The CDR3 contains 15 residues. Per the germline V gene, CDR1 is LGHDT and CDR2 is YNNKEL (reference sequence). The sample comprised peripheral blood. J is TRBJ2-1 and V is TRBV3-1 (or the pseudogene TRBV3-2); tentative D call: TRBD2 (7 bases). This TCR came from a man in his forties or fifties with active or convalescent COVID-19. CDR3 nucleotide sequence: TGTGCCAGCAGCCGCGGGGGCCTGACCTACAATGAGCAGTTCTTC. Encoded protein: CASSRGGLTYNEQFF.